Listed here are 6 T cell receptor beta chains from one sample, sequenced in a study of blood T cells in healthy people across ages. Then a second PCR, running about 6 to 12 cycles, was carried out with a sample-barcoded 5' primer and a J-beta primer mix. One entry per CDR3 protein results from TCRdb running MiXCR on the 5' RACE reads. The table includes hundreds of thousands of distinct CDR3 sequences, about 61% detected once. Sequenced material: blood. The receptors here all came from a middle-aged man in good health.

A note on this clonotype: Relative to the germline gene, one junction end is altered; a read error may explain this. J is TRBJ2-5 and V is TRBV3-1, with unresolved D. The CDR3 consists of 12 residues. Germline CDR1 LGHDT, CDR2 YNNKEL (reference sequence). The CDR3 protein is CASSQERETQYF. The CDR3 DNA reads as TGCGCCAGCAGCCAAGAAAGGGAGACCCAGTACTTC.

This clonotype showed up just a few times. The rearrangement joins TRBV7-2 to TRBJ2-1; possible D gene TRBD2, 6 bases. This CDR3 region has 16 residues. Trimming removed 5 bases from V and 0 bases from J, with 14 bases in between. CDR1 is SGHTA and CDR2 is FQGNSA in the germline V gene. CDR3 residues: CASSRIGGDSYNEQFF. DNA of the CDR3: TGTGCCAGCAGCCGGATCGGCGGGGACTCCTACAATGAGCAGTTCTTC.

This clonotype was detected only a few times. This rearrangement joins TRBV2 to TRBJ2-5, with TRBD2 matching 9 bases. Germline trimming cut 6 bases from V and 0 bases from J; bases unmatched to any gene: 5. The germline gives CDR1 SNHLY, CDR2 FYNNEI. The CDR3 has 15 amino acids. CDR3 in amino acids: CASRASGGYQETQYF. The DNA of the CDR3 is TGTGCCAGCAGGGCCAGCGGGGGGTACCAAGAGACCCAGTACTTC.

This clonotype was seen only once. This chain joins TRBV29-1 and TRBJ2-5; 9 bases align to TRBD1. The J call could be wrong; TRBJ2-7 is a better fit for the DNA end. The CDR3 is 13 amino acids. Germline loops: CDR1 SQVTM, CDR2 ANQGSEA. Here the CDR3 reads CSVVRTGEGEQYF. The CDR3 DNA sequence: TGCAGCGTTGTCCGGACAGGGGAGGGCGAGCAGTACTTC.

The gene calls are TRBV15 and TRBJ1-4; 7 nucleotides match TRBD1. The CDR3 contains 14 residues. Germline V gene data show CDR1 as LNHNV and CDR2 as YYDKDF (reference sequence). V shed 2 bases, J shed 7 bases, and the junction held 4 bases outside the gene matches. CDR3 region: CATSRQQGFEKLFF. The CDR3 coding sequence is TGTGCCACCAGCAGACAACAGGGGTTTGAAAAACTGTTTTTT.

This clonotype was counted between two and nine times. The chain joins TRBV18 to TRBJ2-7; D might be TRBD2 (7 bases). The CDR3 runs 17 residues. CDR1 and CDR2 from the germline V gene are KGHSH and LQKENI. With 3 bases removed from V and 1 base from J, the gap between germline ends came to 19 bases. As DNA, the CDR3 is TGTGCCAGCTCACCTTCAACGGGGGGCCATGAGTCCTACGAGCAGTACTTC. It yields the protein CASSPSTGGHESYEQYF.